These 22 T cell receptor beta chains came from one sample sequenced in a study of PD-1 blockade in classical Hodgkin lymphoma. Profiling relied on immunoSEQ multiplex PCR, and the TCRdb table lists in-frame clones only, not all of them. The sample includes 90,000 to 130,000 clones, 80% to 90% of them seen just once. All trial patients relapsed after autologous stem cell transplantation. The sample here was peripheral blood mononuclear cells (PBMCs), taken before the second cycle of nivolumab. The source is a human donor with classical Hodgkin lymphoma.

The rearrangement links TRBV27 to TRBJ2-1; D is uncertain. Trimming stripped 0 bases from V and 7 bases from J, with 7 bases between. The CDR3 runs to 13 residues. Germline lookup yields CDR1 MNHEY and CDR2 SMNVEV (reference sequence). The CDR3 DNA sequence: TGTGCCAGCAGTTTATCTTTGTCTAATGAGCAGTTCTTC. Amino acid sequence: CASSLSLSNEQFF.

The V and J genes are TRBV5-4 and TRBJ1-1; 8 positions agree with TRBD1. CDR1 SGHNT and CDR2 YYREEE come from the germline V gene (reference sequence). Trimming removed 3 bases from V and 6 bases from J; junction bases left unmatched: 7. CDR3 length: 14 residues. The CDR3 spells CASSSTGENPEAFF. DNA for the CDR3: TGTGCCAGCAGCTCGACAGGGGAGAATCCTGAAGCTTTCTTT.

This chain links TRBV6-6 with TRBJ1-1, with D perhaps TRBD1 (5 bases). V lost 2 bases and J 5 bases, leaving 12 bases between the germline ends. This CDR3 is built from 14 residues. CDR1 and CDR2 (germline): MNHNY, SVGAGI (reference sequence). The CDR3 sequence is CASSYGVRGTEAFF. The DNA of the CDR3 is TGTGCCAGCAGTTACGGCGTTCGGGGGACTGAAGCTTTCTTT.

The chain carries TRBV7-9 and TRBJ2-1; TRBD1 matches at 7 bases. The ends lost 6 bases at V and 0 bases at J; junction bases unmatched: 8. Germline CDR1 reads SEHNR; CDR2 reads FQNEAQ (reference sequence). This CDR3 region has 16 residues. The CDR3 DNA reads as TGTGCCAGCAGACCGGGGACAGCAGCCTCCTACAATGAGCAGTTCTTC. It translates to CASRPGTAASYNEQFF.

The gene calls are TRBV7-2 and TRBJ2-3; maybe TRBD1 (5 bases). The V gene's germline CDR1 is SGHTA and CDR2 FQGNSA. CDR3 length equals 13 residues. V gave up 5 bases and J gave up 4 bases, with 10 bases separating them. The CDR3 coding sequence is TGTGCCAGCAGCACACAAGGGGCAGATACGCAGTATTTT. Protein sequence: CASSTQGADTQYF.

This clone was seen ten or more times. The V and J genes are TRBV19 and TRBJ1-5; 8 positions match TRBD1. This CDR3 contains 15 residues. In germline, CDR1 is LNHDA, CDR2 SQIVND (reference sequence). The J segment lost 5 bases and the V segment lost 5 bases, leaving 8 bases of the junction unmatched. The CDR3 here is CASSPRGRGDQPQHF. Written as DNA, the CDR3 is TGTGCCAGTAGTCCCAGGGGGCGCGGGGATCAGCCCCAGCATTTT.

This CDR3 reads CASRWGSTDTQYF. CDR3 coding DNA: TGTGCCAGCAGGTGGGGTAGCACAGATACGCAGTATTTT. V is TRBV6-1 and J is TRBJ2-3; D not certain. The V gene lost 6 bases and the J gene lost 0 bases, with 7 bases spanning the gap. The CDR3 loop spans 13 amino acids. Germline CDR1 reads MNHNS; CDR2 reads SASEGT.

This sequence joins TRBV6-1 and TRBJ2-5; the D gene is possibly TRBD2 (6 bases). CDR3 length: 14 residues. Germline V CDR1 and CDR2: MNHNS, SASEGT. The V gene lost 7 bases and the J gene lost 3 bases, with 15 bases spanning the gap. CDR3 sequence: CASIGGGGKETQYF. The CDR3 DNA reads as TGTGCCAGCATCGGGGGAGGAGGAAAAGAGACCCAGTACTTC.

This chain links TRBV7-9 with TRBJ2-3; TRBD2 is a possible D gene (7 bases). This CDR3 has 15 residues. Germline lookup yields CDR1 SEHNR and CDR2 FQNEAQ (reference sequence). Between the trimmed V and J ends, which lost 5 bases and 6 bases, there was a span of 18 bases. The CDR3 DNA follows: TGTGCCAGCAGCCAAAGGGGGGGCCCCGGGGATACGCAGTATTTT. It is translated as CASSQRGGPGDTQYF. Complete variable domain (other parts from reference TRBV7-9 and TRBJ2-3): DTGVSQNPRHKITKRGQNVTFRCDPISEHNRLYWYRQTLGQGPEFLTYFQNEAQLEKSRLLSDRFSAERPKGSFSTLEIQRTEQGDSAMYLCASSQRGGPGDTQYFGPGTRLTVL.

V usage is TRBV15 and J usage is TRBJ2-7, with D possibly matching TRBD1 (6 bases). There are 16 residues in the CDR3. The germline CDR1 and CDR2 sequences are LNHNV and YYDKDF (reference sequence). The V end lost 0 bases, the J end lost 2 bases, and 14 bases lay between the germline ends. CDR3 in DNA: TGTGCCACCAGCAGAGATCACCAGGGGTATACCTACGAGCAGTACTTC. Its translation: CATSRDHQGYTYEQYF.

The V call is TRBV5-6, the J call TRBJ2-2; a weak D match, TRBD1 (6 bases). Deletions cut 3 bases from V and 2 bases from J, with 14 bases between. The germline gives CDR1 SGHDT, CDR2 YYEEEE. The CDR3 is 16 residues long. For the CDR3, the DNA is TGTGCCAGCAGCTGGATCGACAGGCCTAACACCGGGGAGCTGTTTTTT. Residues: CASSWIDRPNTGELFF.

DNA for the CDR3: TGTGCCAGCAGCCCCAGGGGAGCGGGAGCGCAGTTCTTC. This translates into CASSPRGAGAQFF. The rearrangement links TRBV11-3 to TRBJ2-1, with 8 bases fitting TRBD2. The length of the CDR3 is 13 residues. The germline V gene encodes CDR1 SGHNT and CDR2 YENEEA. With V trimmed by 5 bases and J by 12 bases, 9 bases remained unmatched.

This clone appeared a few times. The V call is TRBV6-5, the J call TRBJ1-2; TRBD1 agrees at 8 bases. The junction had 9 bases not matched to a gene; V was cut back by 6 bases and J by 3 bases. The CDR3 totals 15 residues. Germline V CDR1 and CDR2: MNHEY, SVGAGI. DNA of the CDR3: TGTGCCAGCAGCCGAGTAGCAGGGGGCGACTATGGCTACACCTTC. Translated, it gives CASSRVAGGDYGYTF.

This sequence joins TRBV4-2 and TRBJ2-3; D uncertain. Germline assignment: CDR1 LGHNA and CDR2 YNFKEQ. V was shortened by 1 base and J by 9 bases, with 20 bases between the two germline ends. CDR3 length equals 16 residues. The CDR3 loop is CASSQVDDPGAGTQYF. In DNA, the CDR3 is TGTGCCAGCAGCCAAGTGGACGACCCGGGCGCTGGAACGCAGTATTTT.

The V and J genes are TRBV2 and TRBJ2-1; 8 bases align to TRBD2. The germline V gene encodes CDR1 SNHLY and CDR2 FYNNEI. With V trimmed by 3 bases and J by 5 bases, 6 bases remained unmatched. CDR3 length: 15 residues. CDR3: CASSEASGLHNEQFF. The CDR3 bases are TGTGCCAGCAGTGAGGCTAGCGGGCTTCACAATGAGCAGTTCTTC.

This clone was seen just once. The genes are TRBV29-1 and TRBJ1-2; the match to TRBD1 covers 9 bases. V dropped 7 bases and J dropped 4; count of bases not matched to a gene: 7. The CDR3 spans 13 residues. CDR1 SQVTM and CDR2 ANQGSEA come from the germline V gene. CDR3 sequence: CSADRGYGYGYTF. The CDR3 DNA follows: TGCAGCGCAGACAGGGGGTACGGCTATGGCTACACCTTC. Together with reference TRBV29-1 and TRBJ1-2, the CDR3 gives the full variable domain: SAVISQKPSRDICQRGTSLTIQCQVDSQVTMMFWYRQQPGQSLTLIATANQGSEATYESGFVIDKFPISRPNLTFSTLTVSNMSPEDSSIYLCSADRGYGYGYTFGSGTRLTVV.

This clone occurred a few times. This sequence joins TRBV10-3 and TRBJ1-5, with TRBD1 matching over 8 bases. The trim removed 6 bases at V and 2 bases at J, leaving 3 bases unmatched. The CDR3 spans 14 residues. Germline lookup yields CDR1 ENHRY and CDR2 SYGVKD. The CDR3 DNA is TGTGCCATCAGCCAGACAGGGGGCAATCAGCCCCAGCATTTT. It translates to CAISQTGGNQPQHF.

The V and J genes are TRBV28 and TRBJ1-3; unclear D gene. The V end was cut by 5 bases, the J end by 4 bases, with 9 bases between. CDR3 size: 13 residues. From germline, CDR1 is MDHEN and CDR2 SYDVKM. The CDR3 sequence: CASSPGNGNTIYF. CDR3 DNA sequence: TGTGCCAGCAGTCCCGGAAACGGAAACACCATATATTTT.

The rearrangement joins TRBV29-1 to TRBJ2-3, with a possible D match to TRBD1 (6 bases). CDR1 is SQVTM and CDR2 is ANQGSEA in the germline V gene. Trimming took 5 bases from V and 6 from J, leaving 15 bases between them. The length of the CDR3 is 13 residues. This chain's CDR3 is CSVPGQGLDTQYF. The CDR3, as DNA: TGCAGCGTTCCTGGCCAGGGGTTGGATACGCAGTATTTT.

The J gene is TRBJ2-5, the V gene TRBV27; 8 nucleotides match TRBD1. The assigned J gene may be wrong: the sequence end matches TRBJ2-7 better. Germline V gene sequence: CDR1 MNHEY, CDR2 SMNVEV (reference sequence). There are 13 residues in the CDR3. The CDR3 sequence is CASRGTGPYEQYF. The CDR3 coding sequence is TGTGCCAGCCGAGGGACAGGTCCCTACGAGCAGTACTTC.

The chain combines TRBV20-1 with TRBJ1-4; D is unresolved. This CDR3 is 10 amino acids long. Trimming took 6 bases from V and 7 from J, leaving 6 bases between them. CDR1 is DFQATT and CDR2 is SNEGSKA in the germline V gene (reference sequence). The CDR3 loop reads CSALGEKLFF. For the CDR3, the DNA is TGCAGTGCGCTTGGTGAAAAACTGTTTTTT.

The V and J genes are TRBV2 and TRBJ1-4; D gene uncertain. CDR1 and CDR2 (germline): SNHLY, FYNNEI. The CDR3 length is 14 residues. V was trimmed by 1 base and J by 4 bases, leaving 7 bases between them. The CDR3 DNA sequence: TGTGCCAGCAGTGAAGTGACGGGTAATGAAAAACTGTTTTTT. Amino acids: CASSEVTGNEKLFF. The full variable domain, rest sourced from reference TRBV2 and TRBJ1-4, is EPEVTQTPSHQVTQMGQEVILRCVPISNHLYFYWYRQILGQKVEFLVSFYNNEISEKSEIFDDQFSVERPDGSNFTLKIRSTKLEDSAMYFCASSEVTGNEKLFFGSGTQLSVL.